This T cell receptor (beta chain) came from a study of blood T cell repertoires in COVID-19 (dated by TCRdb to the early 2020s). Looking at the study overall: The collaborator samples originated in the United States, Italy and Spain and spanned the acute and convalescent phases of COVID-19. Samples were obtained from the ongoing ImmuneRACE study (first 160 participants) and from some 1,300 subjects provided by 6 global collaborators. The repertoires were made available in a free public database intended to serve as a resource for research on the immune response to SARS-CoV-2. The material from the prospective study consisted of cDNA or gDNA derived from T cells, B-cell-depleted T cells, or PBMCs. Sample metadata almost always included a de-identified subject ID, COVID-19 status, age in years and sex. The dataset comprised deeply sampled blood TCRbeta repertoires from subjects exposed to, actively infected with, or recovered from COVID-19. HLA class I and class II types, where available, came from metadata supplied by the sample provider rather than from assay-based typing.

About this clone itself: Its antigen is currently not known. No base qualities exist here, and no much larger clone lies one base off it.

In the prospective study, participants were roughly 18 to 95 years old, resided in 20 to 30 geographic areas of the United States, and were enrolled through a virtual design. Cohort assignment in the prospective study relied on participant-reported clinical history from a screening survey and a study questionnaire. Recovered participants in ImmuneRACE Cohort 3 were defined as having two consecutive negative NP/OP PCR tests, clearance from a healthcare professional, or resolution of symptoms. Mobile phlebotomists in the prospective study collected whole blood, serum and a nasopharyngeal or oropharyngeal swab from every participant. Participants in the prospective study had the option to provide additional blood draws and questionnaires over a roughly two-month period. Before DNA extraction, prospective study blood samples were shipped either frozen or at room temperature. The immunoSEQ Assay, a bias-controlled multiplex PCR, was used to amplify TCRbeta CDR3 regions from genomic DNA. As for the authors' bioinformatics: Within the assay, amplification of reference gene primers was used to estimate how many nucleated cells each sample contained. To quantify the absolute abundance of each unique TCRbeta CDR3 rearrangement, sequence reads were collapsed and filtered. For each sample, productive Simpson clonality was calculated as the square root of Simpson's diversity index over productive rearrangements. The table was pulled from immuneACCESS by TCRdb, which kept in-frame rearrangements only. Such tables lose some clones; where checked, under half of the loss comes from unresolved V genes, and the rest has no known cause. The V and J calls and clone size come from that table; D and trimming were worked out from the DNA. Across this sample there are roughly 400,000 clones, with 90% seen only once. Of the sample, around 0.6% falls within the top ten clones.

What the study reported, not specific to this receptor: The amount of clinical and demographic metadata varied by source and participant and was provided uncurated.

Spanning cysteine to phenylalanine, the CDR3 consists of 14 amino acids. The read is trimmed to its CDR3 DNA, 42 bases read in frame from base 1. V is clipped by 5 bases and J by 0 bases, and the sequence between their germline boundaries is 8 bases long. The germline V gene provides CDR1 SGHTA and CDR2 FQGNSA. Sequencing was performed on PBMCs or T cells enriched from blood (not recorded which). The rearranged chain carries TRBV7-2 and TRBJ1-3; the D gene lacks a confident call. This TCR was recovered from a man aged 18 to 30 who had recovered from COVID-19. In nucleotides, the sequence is TGTGCCAGCAGCCCCATCCCCTCTGGAAACACCATATATTTT. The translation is CASSPIPSGNTIYF. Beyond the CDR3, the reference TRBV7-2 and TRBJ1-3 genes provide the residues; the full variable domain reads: GAGVSQSPSNKVTEKGKDVELRCDPISGHTALYWYRQSLGQGLEFLIYFQGNSAPDKSGLPSDRFSAERTGGSVSTLTIQRTQQEDSAVYLCASSPIPSGNTIYFGEGSWLTVV.